This T cell receptor (beta chain) was identified during a study of T-cell memory formation after mild COVID-19. Using its own MiXCR run on the 5' RACE reads, TCRdb lists one record per CDR3 protein. The sample has 10,000 to 15,000 distinct CDR3 sequences, approximately 14% seen once. With regard to this clonotype: Its antigen remains unknown.

General study findings and limits: In pre-infection memory, a portion of responding clones appeared, which suggested that cross-reactive memory joined. Contracting clones from day 15 to 85 showed balanced CD4/CD8; later expanders favored CD4+.

This CDR3 has 20 residues. V shed 5 bases and J shed 0 bases, with 26 bases lying between them. The germline V gene encodes CDR1 MNHEY and CDR2 SVGAGI. The sample was PBMCs or a T cell subset sorted from them (not recorded which). This sequence was found in a man younger than 35 who had mild COVID-19 (a few samples of this study predate the infection). Cell type and time point are not known. The chain carries TRBV6-5 and TRBJ1-5; D may be TRBD1 (5 bases). CDR3 sequence: CASSLVQGGAVGYSNQPQHF. The CDR3 DNA reads TGTGCCAGCAGTCTTGTCCAGGGCGGAGCGGTGGGCTATAGCAATCAGCCCCAGCATTTT.